The table lists the clone carrying this TCR beta chain with a few counts. The source of the sample is a study of patients and donors after allogeneic stem cell transplantation. TCRdb ran MiXCR on the RT-PCR reads and lists one entry per CDR3 protein. The table includes roughly 250,000 distinct CDR3 sequences, 14% detected once. The CDR3 loop spans 13 amino acids. V lost 4 bases, J lost 6 bases, and 12 bases lay in between. The V gene's germline CDR1 is MNHEY and CDR2 SVGAGI. Sequences were obtained from blood, either unsorted or a sorted T cell fraction (not recorded which). The TCR comes from a human donor who was either an allogeneic HSCT recipient or a stem cell or donor lymphocyte infusion donor (not recorded which). It is not recorded whose cells these are; they may come from a transplant donor. The V gene is TRBV6-5, the J gene TRBJ1-2; TRBD1 is a possible D gene (5 bases). The CDR3 reads CASSSRQTNGYTF. CDR3 nucleotide sequence: TGTGCCAGCAGTTCCCGACAGACCAATGGCTACACCTTC.